This entry lists 26 T cell receptor beta chains sequenced from one sample in a study of blood T cell repertoires in COVID-19. Sequencing was performed with immunoSEQ multiplex PCR; in TCRdb, only in-frame clones are kept and a portion is missing. The data contain some 150,000 clones, roughly 80% of them singletons. The sample consisted of PBMCs or T cells enriched from blood (not recorded which). These TCRs come from a woman in her thirties or forties who had recovered from COVID-19.

The CDR3 sequence is CASSPSGRGQPQHF. The CDR3 nucleotides are TGTGCCAGCTCACCATCGGGGAGGGGTCAGCCCCAGCATTTT. This chain uses TRBV18 with TRBJ1-5, with a weak D call TRBD1 (5 bases). Germline V gene lookup returns CDR1 KGHSH and CDR2 LQKENI. The ends were cut back, 2 bases at V and 6 bases at J, with 11 bases in the middle. The CDR3 loop spans 14 amino acids.

This chain uses TRBV6-1 with TRBJ2-5; no reliable D call. The V gene's germline CDR1 is MNHNS and CDR2 SASEGT. CDR3 length: 14 amino acids. V lost 1 base to trimming and J lost 3 bases, with 9 bases between them. CDR3 DNA sequence: TGTGCCAGCAGTGAAGGGGCAGGTAAAGAGACCCAGTACTTC. It specifies CASSEGAGKETQYF.

V gene TRBV12-5 combines with J gene TRBJ2-3; possible D gene TRBD1, 6 bases. From germline, CDR1 is LGHNT and CDR2 FRNRAP. There are 14 residues in the CDR3. V was pared by 1 base and J by 2 bases, with 7 bases between. CDR3: CASGLDRATDTQYF. The CDR3 DNA is TGTGCTAGTGGTTTGGACAGGGCCACAGATACGCAGTATTTT.

The CDR3 reads CASSSGAYEQYF. CDR3 in DNA: TGTGCCAGCAGTTCAGGGGCCTACGAGCAGTACTTC. The chain recombines TRBV12-3 or TRBV12-4 with TRBJ2-7, with a weak D call TRBD1 (6 bases). V lost 4 bases, J lost 2 bases, and 6 bases lay in between. This CDR3 comprises 12 residues.

The CDR3 spells CASSIVPDREAFF. DNA for the CDR3: TGTGCCAGTAGTATAGTCCCGGACAGGGAAGCTTTCTTT. The V call is TRBV19, the J call TRBJ1-1; 7 positions agree with TRBD1. V lost 1 base and J lost 8; bases outside the gene matches: 4. The CDR3 runs 13 residues. Looked up from germline, CDR1 is LNHDA and CDR2 is SQIVND (reference sequence).

This chain connects TRBV27 to TRBJ1-6; D ambiguous. Per the germline V gene, CDR1 is MNHEY and CDR2 is SMNVEV (reference sequence). This CDR3 has 15 residues. Trimming removed 3 bases at V and 0 bases at J, with 6 bases between. The CDR3 coding sequence is TGTGCCAGCAGTTTCGGAGGCTCCTATAATTCACCCCTCCACTTT. Amino acids: CASSFGGSYNSPLHF.

This clone was seen once. The chain joins TRBV7-2 to TRBJ2-3; D perhaps matches TRBD1 (6 bases). This CDR3 comprises 16 residues. Germline assignment: CDR1 SGHTA and CDR2 FQGNSA. V lost 2 bases, J lost 0 bases, and 12 bases lay in between. The CDR3 sequence is CASSLYRDTSTDTQYF. The DNA of the CDR3 is TGTGCCAGCAGCTTATACAGGGACACTAGCACAGATACGCAGTATTTT.

This chain links TRBV4-1 with TRBJ1-4, with 10 bases lining up with TRBD1. The germline V gene has CDR1 MGHRA and CDR2 YSYEKL. With 3 bases clipped from V and 6 bases from J, the junction kept 4 bases outside the gene matches. CDR3 size: 15 residues. CDR3 protein: CASSQTGQGDEKLFF. The CDR3 nucleotides are TGCGCCAGCAGCCAGACAGGACAGGGGGATGAAAAACTGTTTTTT.

The chain employs TRBV30 and TRBJ2-1; 7 bases agree with TRBD2. The CDR3 loop spans 14 amino acids. V dropped 5 bases and J dropped 0; count of bases not matched to a gene: 4. Germline V lookup: CDR1 GTSNPN, CDR2 SVGIG (reference sequence). CDR3 in DNA: TGTGCCTGGCAAGCGGGGAGCTCCTACAATGAGCAGTTCTTC. Translated: CAWQAGSSYNEQFF.

V gene TRBV7-8 combines with J gene TRBJ1-5, with D possibly matching TRBD1 (6 bases). The CDR3 length is 14 residues. Looked up from germline, CDR1 is SGHVS and CDR2 is FQNEAQ. V was pared by 5 bases and J by 4 bases, with 12 bases between. The CDR3 loop is CASSVQGTNQPQHF. CDR3 nucleotides: TGTGCCAGCAGCGTACAGGGTACAAATCAGCCCCAGCATTTT.

This chain connects TRBV6-5 to TRBJ2-7; 11 bases match TRBD2. Germline CDR1 MNHEY, CDR2 SVGAGI. V lost 6 bases and J lost 2; bases outside the gene matches: 6. This CDR3 spans 15 amino acids. The CDR3 sequence: CASSQGLAGTYEQYF. For the CDR3, the DNA is TGTGCCAGCAGCCAAGGACTAGCGGGTACCTACGAGCAGTACTTC.

V gene TRBV5-5 combines with J gene TRBJ1-6; 8 positions match TRBD1. The CDR3 totals 15 residues. With V trimmed by 4 bases and J by 7 bases, 7 bases remained unmatched. Germline V CDR1 and CDR2: SGHKS, YYEKEE (reference sequence). The CDR3, as DNA: TGTGCCAGCAGCACGGACAGGGTGGGAAATTCACCCCTCCACTTT. Its protein product is CASSTDRVGNSPLHF.

The chain links TRBV30 to TRBJ1-2; no definite D call. Germline values: CDR1 GTSNPN, CDR2 SVGIG (reference sequence). The CDR3 is 15 residues long. V lost 0 bases, J lost 8 bases, and 19 bases lay in between. In DNA, the CDR3 is TGTGCCTGGAGTGTTGTTTACTCACTCTCCGGGGGCTACACCTTC. Encoded protein: CAWSVVYSLSGGYTF.

Written as DNA, the CDR3 is TGCAGTGCTAGTGGAGGGCCTGGAGCTTTCTTT. Translated: CSASGGPGAFF. The chain links TRBV20-1 to TRBJ1-1, with D unclear. V was pared by 3 bases and J by 10 bases, with 12 bases between. Germline V CDR1 and CDR2: DFQATT, SNEGSKA (reference sequence). This CDR3 has 11 amino acids.

In this sample, this clone turned up a few times. The CDR3: CASTSPIKSSYNEQFF. DNA of the CDR3: TGTGCCAGCACCTCCCCCATTAAGAGCTCCTACAATGAGCAGTTCTTC. The genes are TRBV27 and TRBJ2-1; D gene ambiguous. The V gene's germline CDR1 is MNHEY and CDR2 SMNVEV (reference sequence). CDR3 length: 16 residues. The ends were cut back, 7 bases at V and 0 bases at J, with 16 bases in the middle.

The chain carries TRBV6-5 and TRBJ2-7; TRBD1 matches 8 bases. V gave up 0 bases and J gave up 5 bases; unmatched junction bases: 3. The V gene's germline CDR1 is MNHEY and CDR2 SVGAGI. This CDR3 comprises 14 residues. In DNA, the CDR3 is TGTGCCAGCAGTTACTCGAGACAGGGGAACGAGCAGTACTTC. Its protein is CASSYSRQGNEQYF.

The CDR3 protein is CASSLDGREAGGYTF. Here the CDR3 DNA reads TGCGCCAGCAGCTTGGACGGCAGGGAGGCCGGCGGCTACACCTTC. The J gene is TRBJ1-2, the V gene TRBV5-1; weak D call: TRBD1 (5 bases). With 0 bases removed from V and 8 bases from J, the gap between germline ends came to 17 bases. The length of the CDR3 is 15 residues. From germline, CDR1 is SGHRS and CDR2 YFSETQ.

The chain couples TRBV5-8 to TRBJ2-1; unclear D gene. Looked up from germline, CDR1 is SGHTS and CDR2 is YDEGEE. The V gene lost 2 bases and the J gene lost 6 bases, with 3 bases spanning the gap. CDR3 length: 11 residues. CDR3 sequence (DNA): TGTGCCAGCAGCTTTAGCAATGAGCAGTTCTTC. This encodes CASSFSNEQFF.

The chain recombines TRBV5-1 with TRBJ1-2; the match to TRBD1 covers 8 bases. Germline V gene sequence: CDR1 SGHRS, CDR2 YFSETQ. There are 14 residues in the CDR3. The trim removed 4 bases at V and 6 bases at J, leaving 8 bases unmatched. The CDR3 is CASSLMTGDNGYTF. For the CDR3, the DNA is TGCGCCAGCAGCCTCATGACAGGGGATAATGGCTACACCTTC.

This clone was recorded only once. The chain's CDR3 is CASSWTGHTDTQYF. The CDR3 nucleotides are TGCGCCAGCAGCTGGACAGGCCACACAGATACGCAGTATTTT. The chain is built from TRBV5-1 and TRBJ2-3; 7 positions agree with TRBD1. In germline, CDR1 is SGHRS, CDR2 YFSETQ. The CDR3 has 14 amino acids. Trimming removed 3 bases from V and 2 bases from J; junction bases left unmatched: 3.

The chain carries TRBV6-5 and TRBJ1-2, with 7 positions matching TRBD1. Germline CDR1 MNHEY, CDR2 SVGAGI. The CDR3 sequence is 12 residues long. Trimming cost V 10 bases and J 6 bases; bases outside gene matches: 8. The CDR3: CATWGQTDGYTF. DNA for the CDR3: TGTGCCACCTGGGGACAGACCGATGGCTACACCTTC.

The chain recombines TRBV7-2 with TRBJ1-2; D is perhaps TRBD1 (5 bases). The germline V and J ends were trimmed by 7 bases and 1 base, with 16 bases remaining between them. The CDR3 loop spans 15 amino acids. Germline values: CDR1 SGHTA, CDR2 FQGNSA. The CDR3 sequence is CASTLTAGGNYGYTF. The DNA of the CDR3 is TGTGCCAGCACCCTAACGGCGGGGGGTAACTATGGCTACACCTTC.

The chain recombines TRBV29-1 with TRBJ2-7; 12 nucleotides match TRBD1. Germline trimming cut 6 bases from V and 4 bases from J; bases unmatched to any gene: 4. Germline lookup yields CDR1 SQVTM and CDR2 ANQGSEA. This CDR3 comprises 13 residues. CDR3: CSVSGQGAYEQYF. CDR3 bases: TGCAGCGTCTCGGGACAGGGGGCTTACGAGCAGTACTTC.

The chain carries TRBV18 and TRBJ1-3; the D gene is possibly TRBD1 (5 bases). CDR1 is KGHSH and CDR2 is LQKENI in the germline V gene. This CDR3 spans 16 amino acids. V was shortened by 3 bases and J by 4 bases, with 16 bases between the two germline ends. For the CDR3, the DNA is TGTGCCAGCTCACCCCTCCGGGGGAGAAGCGGAAACACCATATATTTT. Encoded protein: CASSPLRGRSGNTIYF.

The chain is built from TRBV5-1 and TRBJ2-1, with 7 positions matching TRBD2. Trimming cost V 2 bases and J 6 bases; bases outside gene matches: 5. Per germline, CDR1 SGHRS and CDR2 YFSETQ. The CDR3 length is 14 residues. For the CDR3, the DNA is TGCGCCAGCAGCTTCGGCAGGGAGGGCAATGAGCAGTTCTTC. Amino acids: CASSFGREGNEQFF.

This chain connects TRBV11-2 to TRBJ2-7; a possible D gene is TRBD1 (6 bases). The CDR3 covers 15 residues. Germline V gene sequence: CDR1 SGHAT, CDR2 FQNNGV. The V and J ends lost 0 bases and 1 base respectively, with 10 bases between them. The CDR3 nucleotides are TGTGCCAGCAGCTTAGATGGGACAATATCCTACGAGCAGTACTTC. Encoded protein: CASSLDGTISYEQYF.